Included here is one TCR beta chain sequence, with context. This sample is part of a study of shared clonotypes between healthy human individuals. Study-wide background: A donor's plate count was three for CD4 naive and three for CD4 memory; CD8 naive had two and CD8 memory one.

The CDR3 has 13 amino acids. Between the trimmed V and J ends, which lost 5 bases and 5 bases, there was a span of 13 bases. Germline assignment: CDR1 SNHLY and CDR2 FYNNEI. Profiled with immunoSEQ multiplex PCR; TCRdb holds only in-frame clones, not every one. In the table there are some 2.3 million clones, over 90% of which are singletons. The chain uses TRBV2 and TRBJ2-7; D is uncertain. The specimen was naive CD4+ T cells from PBMCs. Subset of the sample: CD45RA+ positively selected. The TCR comes from a man aged 18 to 30 in good health. Some clones in this sample may be carry-over from other donors' samples. The CDR3 coding sequence is TGTGCCAGCAGTTTGGGCACCCGGGACGAGCAGTACTTC. Its translation: CASSLGTRDEQYF.